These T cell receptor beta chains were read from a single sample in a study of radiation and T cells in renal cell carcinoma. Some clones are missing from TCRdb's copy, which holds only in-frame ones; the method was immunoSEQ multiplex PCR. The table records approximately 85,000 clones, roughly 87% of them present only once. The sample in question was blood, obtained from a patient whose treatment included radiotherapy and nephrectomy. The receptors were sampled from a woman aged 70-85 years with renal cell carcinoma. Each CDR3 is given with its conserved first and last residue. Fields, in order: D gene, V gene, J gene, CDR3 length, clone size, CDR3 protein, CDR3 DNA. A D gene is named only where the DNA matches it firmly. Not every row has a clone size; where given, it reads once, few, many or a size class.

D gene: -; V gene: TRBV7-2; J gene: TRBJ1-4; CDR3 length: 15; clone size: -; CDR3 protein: CASSPAGAIGEKLFF; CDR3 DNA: TGTGCCAGCAGCCCCGCCGGGGCGATCGGTGAAAAACTGTTTTTT
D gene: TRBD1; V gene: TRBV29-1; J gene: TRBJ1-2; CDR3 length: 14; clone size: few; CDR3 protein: CSVAGTGDLYGYTF; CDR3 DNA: TGCAGCGTGGCCGGGACAGGGGATCTCTATGGCTACACCTTC
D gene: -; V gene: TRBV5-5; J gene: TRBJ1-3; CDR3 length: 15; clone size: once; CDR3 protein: CASSLGQSSGNTIYF; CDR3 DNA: TGTGCCAGCAGCTTGGGACAGAGCTCTGGAAACACCATATATTTT
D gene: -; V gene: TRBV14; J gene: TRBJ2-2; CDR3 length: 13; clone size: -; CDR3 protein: CASRQTVTGELFF; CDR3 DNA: TGTGCCAGCAGACAGACAGTCACCGGGGAGCTGTTTTTT
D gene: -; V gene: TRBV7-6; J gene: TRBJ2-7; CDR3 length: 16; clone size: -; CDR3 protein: CASSLGSGTGIYEQYF; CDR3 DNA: TGTGCCAGCAGCTTAGGGTCCGGGACTGGTATCTACGAGCAGTACTTC
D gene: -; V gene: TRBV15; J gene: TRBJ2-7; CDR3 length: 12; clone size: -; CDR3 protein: CATGTFSYEQYF; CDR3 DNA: TGTGCCACCGGGACATTCTCCTACGAGCAGTACTTC
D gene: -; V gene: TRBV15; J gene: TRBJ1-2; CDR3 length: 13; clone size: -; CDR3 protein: CATSREMIYGYTF; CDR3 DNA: TGTGCCACCAGCAGAGAAATGATTTATGGCTACACCTTC
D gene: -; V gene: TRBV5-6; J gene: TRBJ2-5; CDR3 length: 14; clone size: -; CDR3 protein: CASSSRTWPETQYF; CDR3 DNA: TGTGCCAGCAGCTCCCGGACATGGCCGGAGACCCAGTACTTC
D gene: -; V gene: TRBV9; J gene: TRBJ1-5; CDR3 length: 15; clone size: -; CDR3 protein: CASSAGTLAAQPQHF; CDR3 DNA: TGTGCCAGCAGCGCCGGGACTCTCGCCGCTCAGCCCCAGCATTTT
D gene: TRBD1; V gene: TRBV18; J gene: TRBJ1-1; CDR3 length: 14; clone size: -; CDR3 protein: CASSPAGGATEAFF; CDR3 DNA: TGTGCCAGCTCACCGGCAGGGGGGGCGACTGAAGCTTTCTTT
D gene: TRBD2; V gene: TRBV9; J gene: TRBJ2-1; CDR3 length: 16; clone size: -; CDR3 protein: CASSVGSGGAPNEQFF; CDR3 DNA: TGTGCCAGCAGCGTAGGTAGCGGGGGGGCCCCCAATGAGCAGTTCTTC
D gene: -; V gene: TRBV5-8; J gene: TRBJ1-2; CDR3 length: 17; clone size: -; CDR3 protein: CASSYSGRTGENYGYTF; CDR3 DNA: TGTGCCAGCAGCTACTCGGGTCGCACGGGGGAGAACTATGGCTACACCTTC
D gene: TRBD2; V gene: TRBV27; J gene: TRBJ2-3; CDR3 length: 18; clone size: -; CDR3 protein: CASSNLAGGLRKTDTQYF; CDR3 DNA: TGTGCCAGCAGTAACTTAGCGGGGGGGCTGAGAAAGACAGATACGCAGTATTTT
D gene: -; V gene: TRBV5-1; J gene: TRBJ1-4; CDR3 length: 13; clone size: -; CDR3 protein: CASSPGRTEKLFF; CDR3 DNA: TGCGCCAGCAGCCCCGGACGGACAGAAAAACTGTTTTTT
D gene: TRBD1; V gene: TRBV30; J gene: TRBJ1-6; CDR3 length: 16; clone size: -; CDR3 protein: CAWSSTTGRGRSPLHF; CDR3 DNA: TGTGCCTGGAGTTCCACGACAGGGAGGGGTAGGTCACCCCTCCACTTT
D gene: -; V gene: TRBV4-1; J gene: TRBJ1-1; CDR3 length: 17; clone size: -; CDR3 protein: CASSLQPPGHLNTEAFF; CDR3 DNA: TGCGCCAGCAGCCTGCAACCTCCGGGACACTTGAACACTGAAGCTTTCTTT
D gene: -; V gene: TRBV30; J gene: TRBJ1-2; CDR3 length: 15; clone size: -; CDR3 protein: CAWIQGGFGSWGYTF; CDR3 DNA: TGTGCCTGGATCCAAGGGGGGTTCGGGTCGTGGGGCTACACCTTC
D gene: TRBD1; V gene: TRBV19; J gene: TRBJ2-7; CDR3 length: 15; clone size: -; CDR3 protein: CASSNRGEYSYEQYF; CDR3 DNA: TGTGCCAGTAGTAACAGGGGTGAATACTCCTACGAGCAGTACTTC
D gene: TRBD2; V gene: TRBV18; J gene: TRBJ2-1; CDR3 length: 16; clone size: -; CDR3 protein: CASSPPVSGGAQEQFF; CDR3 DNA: TGTGCCAGCTCACCACCGGTAAGCGGGGGGGCGCAGGAGCAGTTCTTC
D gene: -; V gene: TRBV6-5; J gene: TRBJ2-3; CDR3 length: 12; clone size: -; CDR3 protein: CASSSSTDTQYF; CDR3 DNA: TGTGCCAGCAGTTCGTCGACAGATACGCAGTATTTT
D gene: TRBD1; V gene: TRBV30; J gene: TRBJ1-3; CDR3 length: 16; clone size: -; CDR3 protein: CAWSSPTGTRGNTIYF; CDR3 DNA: TGTGCCTGGAGTTCACCGACAGGGACGAGGGGAAACACCATATATTTT
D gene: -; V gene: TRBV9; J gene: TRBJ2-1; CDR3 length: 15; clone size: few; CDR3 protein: CASSVVPGAHSEQFF; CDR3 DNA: TGTGCCAGCAGCGTAGTCCCCGGGGCACACAGTGAGCAGTTCTTC
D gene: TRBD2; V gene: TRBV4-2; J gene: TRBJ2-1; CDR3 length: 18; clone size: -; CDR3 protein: CASSQERRQAGAYNEQFF; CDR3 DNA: TGTGCCAGCAGCCAAGAAAGGAGGCAAGCGGGGGCCTACAATGAGCAGTTCTTC
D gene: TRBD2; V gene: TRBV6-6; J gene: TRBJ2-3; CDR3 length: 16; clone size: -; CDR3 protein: CASTRTSGRSTDTQYF; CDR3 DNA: TGTGCCAGCACCAGGACTAGCGGGCGGAGCACAGATACGCAGTATTTT
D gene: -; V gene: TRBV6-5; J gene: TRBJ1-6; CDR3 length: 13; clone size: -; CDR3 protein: CASSSGDNSPLHF; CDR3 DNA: TGTGCCAGCAGTTCAGGGGATAATTCACCCCTCCACTTT
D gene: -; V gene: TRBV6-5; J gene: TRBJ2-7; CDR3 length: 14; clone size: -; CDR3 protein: CASSYSGRNYEQYF; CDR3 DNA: TGTGCCAGCAGTTACTCGGGACGGAACTACGAGCAGTACTTC
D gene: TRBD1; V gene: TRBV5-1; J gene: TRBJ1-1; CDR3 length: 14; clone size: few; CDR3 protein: CASRFQGENTEAFF; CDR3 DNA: TGCGCCAGCAGATTTCAGGGGGAGAACACTGAAGCTTTCTTT
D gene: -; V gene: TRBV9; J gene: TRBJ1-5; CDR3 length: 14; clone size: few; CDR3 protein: CASSVGTGSQPQHF; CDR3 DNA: TGTGCCAGCAGCGTAGGAACAGGGAGTCAGCCCCAGCATTTT
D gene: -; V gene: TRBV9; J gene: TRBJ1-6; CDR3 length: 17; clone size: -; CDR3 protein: CASSVGQGSSYNSPLHF; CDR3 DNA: TGTGCCAGCAGCGTAGGTCAGGGTAGCTCCTATAATTCACCCCTCCACTTT
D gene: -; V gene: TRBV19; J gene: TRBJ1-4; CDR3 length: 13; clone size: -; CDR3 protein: CASNSERSGKLFF; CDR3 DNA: TGTGCCAGTAACTCCGAACGGAGTGGAAAACTGTTTTTT
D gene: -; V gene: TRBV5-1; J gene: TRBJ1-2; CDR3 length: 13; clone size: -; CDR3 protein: CASSTEGTYGYTF; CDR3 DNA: TGCGCCAGCAGCACCGAGGGGACCTATGGCTACACCTTC
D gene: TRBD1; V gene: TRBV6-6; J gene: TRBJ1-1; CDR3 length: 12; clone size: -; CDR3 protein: CASDRANTEAFF; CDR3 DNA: TGTGCCAGCGACAGGGCGAACACTGAAGCTTTCTTT
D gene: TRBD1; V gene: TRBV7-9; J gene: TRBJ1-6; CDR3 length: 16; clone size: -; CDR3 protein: CASSSAWGTGSSPLHF; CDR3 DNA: TGTGCCAGCAGCTCTGCGTGGGGGACAGGGAGTTCACCCCTCCACTTT
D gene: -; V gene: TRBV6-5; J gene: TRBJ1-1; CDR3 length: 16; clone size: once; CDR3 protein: CASSYSHRQANTEAFF; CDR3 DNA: TGTGCCAGCAGTTACTCCCATAGGCAGGCGAACACTGAAGCTTTCTTT
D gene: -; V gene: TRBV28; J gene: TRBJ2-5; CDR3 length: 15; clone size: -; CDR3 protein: CASRPHDSLQETQYF; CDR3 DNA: TGTGCCAGCAGGCCTCATGACAGCCTCCAAGAGACCCAGTACTTC
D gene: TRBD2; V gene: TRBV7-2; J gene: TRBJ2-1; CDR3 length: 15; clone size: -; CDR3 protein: CASSLGRGGYNEQFF; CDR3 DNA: TGTGCCAGCAGCTTAGGGCGGGGGGGCTACAATGAGCAGTTCTTC
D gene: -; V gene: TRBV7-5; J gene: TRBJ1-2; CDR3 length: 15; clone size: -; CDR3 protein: CARSHDRAMSYGYTF; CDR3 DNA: TGTGCCAGAAGCCACGACAGGGCGATGAGTTATGGCTACACCTTC
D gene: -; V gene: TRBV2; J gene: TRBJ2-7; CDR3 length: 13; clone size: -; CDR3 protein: CASREEGQGEQYF; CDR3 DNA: TGTGCCAGCAGGGAAGAGGGGCAGGGCGAGCAGTACTTC
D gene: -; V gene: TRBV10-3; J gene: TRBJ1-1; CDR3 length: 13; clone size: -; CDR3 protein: CAISQGGSTEAFF; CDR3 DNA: TGTGCCATCAGTCAAGGGGGATCCACTGAAGCTTTCTTT
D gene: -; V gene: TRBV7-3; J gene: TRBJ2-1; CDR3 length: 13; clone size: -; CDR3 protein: CASSPTAYNEQFF; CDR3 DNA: TGTGCCAGCAGCCCCACAGCGTACAATGAGCAGTTCTTC
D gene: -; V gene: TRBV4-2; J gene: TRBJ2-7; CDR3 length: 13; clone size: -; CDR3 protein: CASSQDGGDEQYF; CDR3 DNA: TGTGCCAGCAGCCAAGACGGAGGCGACGAGCAGTACTTC
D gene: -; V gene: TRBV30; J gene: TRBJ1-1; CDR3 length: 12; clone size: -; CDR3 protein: CACQLGWTEAFF; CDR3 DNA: TGTGCCTGCCAATTGGGGTGGACTGAAGCTTTCTTT
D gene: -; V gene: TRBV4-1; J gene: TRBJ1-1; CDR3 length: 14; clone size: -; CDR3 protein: CASSDGRSRTEAFF; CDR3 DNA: TGCGCCAGCAGCGACGGCAGGAGCCGGACTGAAGCTTTCTTT